This T cell receptor (beta chain) appears in the sequencing data of a study of T cell repertoires in cytomegalovirus infection. Trimming stripped 1 base from V and 5 bases from J, with 11 bases between. The CDR3 totals 13 residues. The germline CDR1 and CDR2 sequences are SQVTM and ANQGSEA. With regard to this clonotype: Its antigen is not known.

TCRdb re-called the reads with MiXCR, one entry per CDR3 protein. The table lists around 570,000 distinct CDR3 sequences, 40% of them singletons. The origin of this receptor is a human donor in good health (CMV status not recorded). Some clones in this sample may be carry-over from other donors' samples. The starting material was cultured PBMCs, obtained from culture after CMV antigen stimulation. The chain links TRBV29-1 to TRBJ2-5, with D tentatively TRBD2 (7 bases). The CDR3 DNA reads as TGCAGCGTTGAAGGGGGGGGCCTGGAGACCCAGTACTTC. Translated: CSVEGGGLETQYF.